This TCR beta chain emerged from a study of regulatory T cells in long-lasting Graves disease. Study observations and caveats: The sample size was small, and this may have reduced accuracy. The analysis examined peripheral blood only and excluded thyroid tissue. Newly diagnosed patients had higher TCR diversity than persistent Graves' patients did.

This CDR3 is built from 14 residues. Germline V gene sequence: CDR1 SEHNR, CDR2 FQNEAQ (reference sequence). CDR3-region Arm-PCR and iRepertoire HTBI primers produced the TCR beta libraries. TCRdb reanalysed the multiplex PCR reads using MiXCR and keeps one entry per CDR3 protein. The data show nearly 350,000 distinct CDR3 sequences, with 15% to 20% seen just once and 29% held by the top ten. As for time point: persistent/refractory GD, antithyroid drugs over 5 years with positive TRAb. Extracted RNA from PBMCs served as the source of the TCR library. American Thyroid Association guidelines defined Graves' disease diagnosis. This clonotype was observed at least ten times. Its target is not known. The germline gene is not matched at one end of the junction; a read error may be the cause.

This sequence joins TRBV7-9 and TRBJ1-1, with a possible D match to TRBD1 (6 bases). Sequencing used peripheral blood mononuclear cells (PBMCs), obtained when the disease was refractory, from a patient treated with antithyroid drugs. This TCR came from a female donor with Graves disease. CDR3 loop: CASSPGTMNTEAFF. In DNA form, the CDR3 reads TGCGCCAGCAGCCCCGGGACAATGAACACTGAAGCTTTCTTT.